The 10 T cell receptor beta chains presented below share a single source sample, sequenced in a study of identical twins. Via MiXCR, TCRdb re-called the 5' RACE reads, giving one row per CDR3 protein. The sample consists of hundreds of thousands of distinct CDR3 sequences, 21% of them appearing once. The same sample was also studied in work on T cells expressing NK-cell markers.

Material for sequencing was PBMCs. The receptors come from a woman aged 18-30 years in good health.

This clonotype appeared a few times. This chain links TRBV29-1 with TRBJ2-7; D remains unclear. The V gene's germline CDR1 is SQVTM and CDR2 ANQGSEA. The CDR3 length is 14 residues. V gave up 3 bases and J gave up 5 bases, with 17 bases separating them. In DNA form, the CDR3 reads TGCAGCGTTGATAGAGGATACGGCACCGACGAGCAGTACTTC. Translation gives CSVDRGYGTDEQYF.

The chain joins TRBV9 to TRBJ2-3, with TRBD2 identical over 11 bases. CDR1 and CDR2 from the germline V gene are SGDLS and YYNGEE. V trimming: 3 bases; J trimming: 1 base; junction bases outside the gene matches: 4. The CDR3 is made up of 16 amino acids. Here the CDR3 DNA reads TGTGCCAGCAGCGCCCTAGCGGGGGGACGCACAGATACGCAGTATTTT. Its protein product is CASSALAGGRTDTQYF.

The chain couples TRBV12-3 or TRBV12-4 to TRBJ2-2; D gene ambiguous. This CDR3 comprises 15 residues. The V gene lost 6 bases and the J gene lost 5 bases, with 16 bases spanning the gap. DNA for the CDR3: TGTGCCAGCAGCCCCCATGTAGGGTATACCGGGGAGCTGTTTTTT. It specifies CASSPHVGYTGELFF.

This clonotype was recorded once. This sequence joins TRBV7-2 and TRBJ1-2, with 8 positions matching TRBD1. Germline CDR1 reads SGHTA; CDR2 reads FQGNSA. The CDR3 is made up of 14 amino acids. The junction had 2 bases not matched to a gene; V was cut back by 2 bases and J by 3 bases. Here the CDR3 DNA reads TGTGCCAGCAGCTTAAACAGGGGGGACTATGGCTACACCTTC. Amino acid sequence: CASSLNRGDYGYTF. Combining the CDR3 with reference TRBV7-2 and TRBJ1-2 gives the whole variable domain GAGVSQSPSNKVTEKGKDVELRCDPISGHTALYWYRQSLGQGLEFLIYFQGNSAPDKSGLPSDRFSAERTGGSVSTLTIQRTQQEDSAVYLCASSLNRGDYGYTFGSGTRLTVV.

The chain couples TRBV6-5 to TRBJ2-3; a weak D match, TRBD1 (5 bases). The CDR3 consists of 15 residues. Looked up from germline, CDR1 is MNHEY and CDR2 is SVGAGI. The V end lost 3 bases, the J end lost 13 bases, and 23 bases lay between the germline ends. DNA for the CDR3: TGTGCCAGCAGTTATCAAGGGGCCGTTACCCATGAAGAGTATTTT. It codes for CASSYQGAVTHEEYF.

The V and J genes are TRBV7-9 and TRBJ1-6; D ambiguous. The ends were cut back, 5 bases at V and 7 bases at J, with 15 bases in the middle. In germline, CDR1 is SEHNR, CDR2 FQNEAQ (reference sequence). The CDR3 loop spans 15 amino acids. Written as DNA, the CDR3 is TGTGCCAGCAGCCCGCATTTAGGGAGAAATTCACCCCTCCACTTT. This translates into CASSPHLGRNSPLHF. Based on the CDR3 plus reference TRBV7-9 and TRBJ1-6, the full variable domain is DTGVSQNPRHKITKRGQNVTFRCDPISEHNRLYWYRQTLGQGPEFLTYFQNEAQLEKSRLLSDRFSAERPKGSFSTLEIQRTEQGDSAMYLCASSPHLGRNSPLHFGNGTRLTVT.

This clonotype was picked up a small number of times. One end of the junction fails to match germline, which may point to a read error. V usage is TRBV5-1 and J usage is TRBJ2-7; D remains unclear. The CDR3 runs to 13 residues. The germline gives CDR1 SGHRS, CDR2 YFSETQ. As DNA, the CDR3 is TGTGCCAGCAGTTTTGGTCTCGCCTACGAGCAGTACTTC. It yields the protein CASSFGLAYEQYF.

The V and J genes are TRBV20-1 and TRBJ2-1; D not resolved. The V and J ends lost 7 bases and 7 bases respectively, with 17 bases between them. The length of the CDR3 is 13 residues. The germline gives CDR1 DFQATT, CDR2 SNEGSKA (reference sequence). The CDR3 region has the DNA TGCAGTGTCCCGCCCCCCCAAGGGAATGAGCAGTTCTTC. This codes for CSVPPPQGNEQFF.

CDR3 nucleotide sequence: TGTGCCAGCAGCTTATCCGGGATGTCGCTCGAGCAGTACTTC. Amino acid sequence: CASSLSGMSLEQYF. This rearrangement joins TRBV7-9 to TRBJ2-7, with D tentatively TRBD2 (5 bases). The germline CDR1 and CDR2 sequences are SEHNR and FQNEAQ (reference sequence). This CDR3 comprises 14 residues. Deletions cut 2 bases from V and 6 bases from J, with 14 bases between.

This clonotype was recorded a few times. The J gene is TRBJ2-4, the V gene TRBV12-3 or TRBV12-4; 9 bases agree with TRBD1. Trimming at V came to 5 bases and at J to 5 bases, leaving 10 bases not matched to a gene. CDR3 length: 16 residues. The CDR3 DNA sequence: TGTGCCAGCAGTAATCCGGGACAGGGAGGGGAAAACATTCAGTACTTC. This encodes CASSNPGQGGENIQYF.